This T cell receptor (beta chain) stems from a study of post-analysis software for immune sequencing data. Study-wide context: Recorded disease courses covered relapsing-remitting, secondary progressive and progressive-relapsing multiple sclerosis. Some patients had no subtype annotation.

A remark on this clonotype: What it recognizes is unknown.

Whole-study results and caveats: Elevated frequency relative to controls characterized several TRBV segments in patients, TRBV5-6, TRBV5-1 and TRBV20-1 among them. Compared with controls, patients showed significantly lower normalized Chao1 diversity. By F measure, samples from a shared preparation batch strongly co-clustered.

Per germline, CDR1 SGHKS and CDR2 YYEKEE (reference sequence). The V gene end was trimmed by 1 base and the J gene end by 0 bases; junction bases not matched to a gene: 8. There are 19 residues in the CDR3. Unique molecular identifiers were built into the TCR beta cDNA libraries. The yield from about 1 to 10 million T cells was approximately 500,000 cDNA molecules in total. TCRdb reanalysed the PCR reads using MiXCR and keeps one entry per CDR3 protein. The sample consists of under 900,000 distinct CDR3 sequences, under 70% of them appearing once. The V gene is TRBV5-5, the J gene TRBJ2-6; 9 bases are shared with TRBD1. The TCR sequence derives from a girl between 10 and 17 years old with multiple sclerosis. Input material: blood. The CDR3 DNA reads as TGTGCCAGCAGCTTGACCCCGGGACAGGGCCTCTCTGGGGCCAACGTCCTGACTTTC. As protein: CASSLTPGQGLSGANVLTF.